The T cell receptor (beta chain) under discussion was sequenced for a study of blood T cell repertoires in COVID-19. Study-wide context: Samples representing acute and convalescent COVID-19 were sourced from the United States, Italy and Spain. PBMCs, B-cell-depleted T cells, or T cells provided the cDNA or gDNA that made up the material.

Some clones are missing from TCRdb's copy, which holds only in-frame ones; the method was immunoSEQ multiplex PCR. The sample has fewer than 130,000 clones, approximately 80% seen once. The specimen sequenced was peripheral blood. This TCR was recovered from a woman aged 55-69 years with acute or convalescent COVID-19.

Written as DNA, the CDR3 is TGTGCCAGCAGCGTAGGGGACACTTCCTACGAGCAGTACTTC. Translated, it gives CASSVGDTSYEQYF. The rearrangement joins TRBV9 to TRBJ2-7; tentative D call: TRBD1 (6 bases). Looked up from germline, CDR1 is SGDLS and CDR2 is YYNGEE. Between the trimmed V and J ends, which lost 0 bases and 1 base, there was a span of 8 bases. This CDR3 comprises 14 residues.